The 22 T cell receptor beta chains given below trace back to one sample, sequenced in a study of cytotoxic CD8 clonotypes in ibrutinib-treated CLL. Clones were sequenced by immunoSEQ multiplex PCR, and TCRdb holds only the in-frame ones, with some missing. Altogether more than 200,000 clones are present, about four fifths being singletons, with the ten largest covering roughly 10%. Sequenced material: PBMCs, taken after 12 months of ibrutinib treatment. These receptors originate from a human donor with chronic lymphocytic leukemia.

The chain couples TRBV28 to TRBJ1-2, with D tentatively TRBD1 (6 bases). Germline CDR1 and CDR2: MDHEN and SYDVKM. V lost 2 bases to trimming and J lost 5 bases, with 9 bases between them. The CDR3 length is 13 residues. This chain's CDR3 is CASSLGGAYGYTF. The CDR3 nucleotides are TGTGCCAGCAGTTTAGGGGGGGCTTATGGCTACACCTTC.

The chain joins TRBV18 to TRBJ2-7; 11 bases are a match to TRBD1. This CDR3 comprises 14 residues. Germline lookup yields CDR1 KGHSH and CDR2 LQKENI. V lost 5 bases and J lost 5; bases outside the gene matches: 5. The CDR3 sequence: CASSSRTGGDEQYF. The CDR3 region has the DNA TGTGCCAGCTCATCAAGGACAGGGGGCGACGAGCAGTACTTC.

Of note for this clone: One end of the junction varies from germline; a read error may be responsible. The chain carries TRBV7-7 and TRBJ2-2; weak D call: TRBD1 (6 bases). This CDR3 has 13 amino acids. Looked up from germline, CDR1 is SSHAT and CDR2 is FNYEAQ (reference sequence). The CDR3: CASSQTGTGELFF. CDR3 nucleotides: TGTGCTAGCAGCCAAACAGGGACCGGGGAGCTGTTTTTT. The full variable domain, with the rest looked up from reference TRBV7-7 and TRBJ2-2, is GAGVSQSPRYKVTKRGQDVTLRCDPISSHATLYWYQQALGQGPEFLTYFNYEAQPDKSGLPSDRFSAERPEGSISTLTIQRTEQRDSAMYRCASSQTGTGELFFGEGSRLTVL.

The rearrangement links TRBV6-5 to TRBJ1-6, with D possibly TRBD1 on 6 matching bases. There are 14 residues in the CDR3. From germline, CDR1 is MNHEY and CDR2 SVGAGI. The V and J ends lost 5 bases and 12 bases respectively, with 17 bases between them. CDR3 in amino acids: CASSTLTGVGPLHF. CDR3 nucleotide sequence: TGTGCCAGCAGTACCTTGACAGGTGTGGGACCCCTCCACTTT.

J is TRBJ2-1 and V is TRBV5-1, with 10 bases aligning to TRBD1. V lost 0 bases and J lost 6; bases outside the gene matches: 3. This CDR3 comprises 15 residues. The germline gives CDR1 SGHRS, CDR2 YFSETQ. CDR3 DNA: TGCGCCAGCAGCTTGGCGGACAGGGGGATCAATGAGCAGTTCTTC. This sequence encodes CASSLADRGINEQFF.

The genes are TRBV27 and TRBJ1-5; a weak D match, TRBD1 (6 bases). V was shortened by 5 bases and J by 0 bases, with 17 bases between the two germline ends. This CDR3 is 17 amino acids long. Germline V gene data show CDR1 as MNHEY and CDR2 as SMNVEV (reference sequence). The CDR3 sequence is CASSRGTPINSNQPQHF. CDR3 bases: TGTGCCAGCAGTCGCGGGACACCAATTAATAGCAATCAGCCCCAGCATTTT.

This clone occurred many times. V and J are TRBV7-9 and TRBJ2-2; no clear D gene. The germline CDR1 and CDR2 sequences are SEHNR and FQNEAQ (reference sequence). The V end was cut by 5 bases, the J end by 0 bases, with 1 base between. The CDR3 has 12 residues. CDR3 sequence reads: CASSPNTGELFF. CDR3 in DNA: TGTGCCAGCAGCCCGAACACCGGGGAGCTGTTTTTT.

The V and J genes are TRBV6-5 and TRBJ1-2; D remains ambiguous. Germline V gene sequence: CDR1 MNHEY, CDR2 SVGAGI. V was pared by 6 bases and J by 2 bases, with 13 bases between. CDR3 length equals 14 residues. CDR3 loop: CASSHGRQNYGYTF. CDR3 nucleotides: TGTGCCAGCAGCCACGGACGGCAAAACTATGGCTACACCTTC.

This clone appeared once. V is TRBV7-2 and J is TRBJ1-2; weak D call: TRBD1 (6 bases). The germline V gene has CDR1 SGHTA and CDR2 FQGNSA. The CDR3 has 16 residues. V was clipped by 4 bases and J by 4 bases, with 19 bases between them. The CDR3 DNA follows: TGTGCCAGCAGCTCCGCAGCGGGGACACGGGCCTATGGCTACACCTTC. Translated: CASSSAAGTRAYGYTF.

The sample holds one count of this clone. The rearrangement joins TRBV5-4 to TRBJ1-6, with 10 nucleotides matching TRBD1. This CDR3 is 16 amino acids long. V was clipped by 4 bases and J by 3 bases; unmatched bases: 4. CDR1 is SGHNT and CDR2 is YYREEE in the germline V gene (reference sequence). In nucleotides, the CDR3 is TGTGCCAGCAGCACGACAGGGGGCGGCTATAATTCACCCCTCCACTTT. This codes for CASSTTGGGYNSPLHF.

The chain has TRBV7-2 and TRBJ2-7, with 14 bases identical to TRBD2. CDR1 is SGHTA and CDR2 is FQGNSA in the germline V gene. J was trimmed by 6 bases and V by 1 base; bases with no gene match: 14. The CDR3 contains 19 residues. The CDR3 region has the DNA TGTGCCAGCAGCTTAGTCCTGGGACTAGCGGGGGCCGACCGGGGCGAGCAGTACTTC. Protein sequence: CASSLVLGLAGADRGEQYF.

V gene TRBV9 combines with J gene TRBJ2-1; 8 bases align to TRBD2. Germline V gene sequence: CDR1 SGDLS, CDR2 YYNGEE. The CDR3 runs 14 residues. V gave up 6 bases and J gave up 4 bases; unmatched junction bases: 6. In nucleotides, the CDR3 is TGTGCCAGCAACCCTAGCGGGCGATACAATGAGCAGTTCTTC. The encoded protein is CASNPSGRYNEQFF.

This chain connects TRBV6-5 to TRBJ2-7, with D unresolved. The ends were cut back, 0 bases at V and 3 bases at J, with 9 bases in the middle. The CDR3 is 14 residues long. Germline loops: CDR1 MNHEY, CDR2 SVGAGI. Here the CDR3 reads CASSYSRRNYEQYF. In DNA, the CDR3 is TGTGCCAGCAGTTACTCGAGACGGAACTACGAGCAGTACTTC.

The genes are TRBV5-1 and TRBJ2-7, with D perhaps TRBD1 or TRBD2 (7 bases each). CDR1 is SGHRS, CDR2 YFSETQ, per germline. V lost 1 base and J lost 2, with 13 bases in between. This CDR3 has 15 residues. CDR3 nucleotides: TGCGCCAGCAGCTTGTTGTCAGGGGGGGCCTACGAGCAGTACTTC. Its translation: CASSLLSGGAYEQYF.

The chain uses TRBV5-1 and TRBJ2-2; 7 bases are a match to TRBD1. The CDR3 runs to 16 residues. CDR1 and CDR2 (germline): SGHRS, YFSETQ. Germline trimming cut 1 base from V and 8 bases from J; bases unmatched to any gene: 11. The CDR3 loop reads CASSLKRDSGPGELFF. The CDR3 DNA sequence: TGCGCCAGCAGCTTGAAACGGGACAGTGGGCCAGGGGAGCTGTTTTTT.

This chain connects TRBV11-2 to TRBJ2-1; perhaps D is TRBD1 or TRBD2 (5 bases each). Germline values: CDR1 SGHAT, CDR2 FQNNGV. The V end was cut by 5 bases, the J end by 7 bases, with 21 bases between. The CDR3 spans 16 residues. The CDR3 DNA reads TGTGCCAGCAGCCCCTATGGGACCCTAGAGTCGAATGAGCAGTTCTTC. Its protein is CASSPYGTLESNEQFF.

V usage is TRBV5-1 and J usage is TRBJ2-1; D is perhaps TRBD1 (6 bases). V lost 6 bases and J 0 bases, leaving 13 bases between the germline ends. CDR3 length equals 15 residues. Germline V CDR1 and CDR2: SGHRS, YFSETQ. CDR3 region: CASKDRSSSYNEQFF. The CDR3 coding sequence is TGCGCCAGCAAAGACAGGTCCAGCTCCTACAATGAGCAGTTCTTC. Filled out from reference TRBV5-1 and TRBJ2-1, the complete variable domain reads KAGVTQTPRYLIKTRGQQVTLSCSPISGHRSVSWYQQTPGQGLQFLFEYFSETQRNKGNFPGRFSGRQFSNSRSEMNVSTLELGDSALYLCASKDRSSSYNEQFFGPGTRLTVL.

The J gene is TRBJ2-2, the V gene TRBV28; 9 bases map to TRBD1. The length of the CDR3 is 15 residues. The germline CDR1 and CDR2 sequences are MDHEN and SYDVKM. The V and J ends lost 7 bases and 5 bases, in that order; junction bases with no gene match: 8. The CDR3 bases are TGTGCCAGCAACAGTCCGGGACAGGGAACCGGGGAGCTGTTTTTT. Residues: CASNSPGQGTGELFF.

This clone has just a few counts. J is TRBJ1-1 and V is TRBV7-9, with D possibly TRBD1 on 6 matching bases. The germline CDR1 and CDR2 sequences are SEHNR and FQNEAQ (reference sequence). The CDR3 consists of 15 residues. V was clipped by 4 bases and J by 0 bases, with 12 bases between them. CDR3 sequence reads: CASSSRQDMNTEAFF. The CDR3 DNA is TGTGCCAGCAGCTCAAGACAGGATATGAACACTGAAGCTTTCTTT.

The chain links TRBV7-2 to TRBJ1-1; no clear D gene. This CDR3 contains 13 residues. Germline CDR1 is SGHTA and CDR2 is FQGNSA. Trimming shortened V by 1 base and J by 8 bases, and 11 bases separated the two germline ends. The CDR3 nucleotides read TGTGCCAGCAGCTTAGTGCAAGGCCGGGAAGCTTTCTTT. It encodes CASSLVQGREAFF.

The V gene is TRBV4-1, the J gene TRBJ2-1, with 12 bases lining up with TRBD2. The CDR3 is made up of 21 amino acids. From germline, CDR1 is MGHRA and CDR2 YSYEKL. After removal of 1 base from V and 4 bases from J, the junction contained 17 bases not matched to a gene. Written as DNA, the CDR3 is TGCGCCAGCAGCCAAGTAGGTCTAGCGGGGGGGAAAAGATTGTTATACAATGAGCAGTTCTTC. Its protein product is CASSQVGLAGGKRLLYNEQFF.

This clone was recorded a few times. This chain links TRBV27 with TRBJ2-7, with D unresolved. Trimming took 8 bases from V and 0 from J, leaving 14 bases between them. Looked up from germline, CDR1 is MNHEY and CDR2 is SMNVEV (reference sequence). The CDR3 totals 14 residues. The CDR3 sequence: CASSLAGNSYEQYF. The CDR3 DNA follows: TGTGCCAGCTCGCTCGCCGGAAACTCCTACGAGCAGTACTTC.